The clone carrying this TCR beta chain was observed a handful of times. Its matching antigen is unknown. Vbeta (60) and Jbeta (13) primers were used in the PCR. Original processing methods: A later analysis tallied about 80 million unique TCR beta chains, about 9.9 million of them shared. Some clones are missing from TCRdb's copy, which holds only in-frame ones; the method was immunoSEQ multiplex PCR. V, J and clone size are those of that table, while D and trimming were read from the DNA. The table lists 100,000 to 150,000 clones, 8% to 9.5% of them singletons. The CDR3 covers 13 residues. These data belong to a study of cytomegalovirus exposure and HLA in healthy donors. Study outcomes and limitations: Analysis performed later showed TCR beta chains linked to HLA being more clonally expanded than equally common others. Across HLA loci, a later analysis found differing TCR association rates, with DRB1 most and HLA-C fewest. Indistinguishability led to the exclusion of some V segments, TRBV6-2 and TRBV6-3 included.

The TCR was taken from a man aged 40-49 years in good health and CMV-seronegative. Sequencing was done on a sample of PBMCs. V gene TRBV12-2 combines with J gene TRBJ2-2; the D call of TRBD1 is as the table states it, not checked on the DNA. TRBV12-2 is noted as a pseudogene. CDR3 sequence reads: CASRPMADGELFF. Written as DNA, the CDR3 is TGTGCAAGTCGCCCCATGGCCGACGGGGAGCTGTTTTTT.